This TCR beta chain was obtained from a study of T cell clones after liver transplantation. Study details: Apart from a few HCV-positive recipients, transplants were for non-autoimmune, non-viral reasons. Study results and caveats: Post-transplant time points were not standardized, so conclusions are preliminary. Low donor cell numbers restricted donor-reactive repertoire measurement in a couple of subjects.

The CDR3 is 14 amino acids. Trimming took off 0 bases at V and 5 bases at J, with 10 bases between the two ends. CDR1 and CDR2 (germline): LGHNA, YNFKEQ. Repertoires were generated with immunoSEQ multiplex PCR, while TCRdb's copy carries only in-frame clones and drops some. The data hold some 80,000 clones, with less than 90% observed a single time. This clone was detected only a few times. As yet, its antigen is unknown. The rearrangement joins TRBV4-2 to TRBJ2-5, with D tentatively TRBD1 (5 bases). The TCR sequence derives from a human patient who received a liver transplant. T cells may partly derive from the graft donor. This sample comprised CD4+ T cells from blood, obtained around 50 months after liver transplant. CDR3 loop: CASSQDGAAETQYF. The CDR3 DNA sequence: TGTGCCAGCAGCCAAGATGGGGCAGCGGAGACCCAGTACTTC.